A single sample is the source of the 17 T cell receptor beta chains below, sequenced in a study of beta chain features in type 1 diabetes. Expressed TCRB transcripts were sequenced after all isolated RNA was converted to cDNA. Generated by immunoSEQ multiplex PCR, the TCRdb table keeps only in-frame clones and is missing some. The sample has 400,000 to 500,000 clones, approximately 15% seen once. The specimen sequenced was naive CD4+ T cells from blood. Receptors were obtained from a man under 40 in good health.

The V call is TRBV2, the J call TRBJ1-2; D perhaps matches TRBD1 (6 bases). V was trimmed by 1 base and J by 3 bases, leaving 9 bases between them. The CDR3 contains 14 residues. Germline V gives CDR1 SNHLY, CDR2 FYNNEI. The CDR3 loop reads CASSEGTGYYGYTF. The CDR3 DNA is TGTGCCAGCAGTGAAGGAACAGGGTACTATGGCTACACCTTC.

This clone came up a few times. This chain links TRBV14 with TRBJ2-1, with a tentative D call TRBD2 (6 bases). CDR3 length: 15 residues. V was pared by 5 bases and J by 8 bases, with 19 bases between. Germline CDR1 is SGHDN and CDR2 is FVKESK. CDR3 in amino acids: CASSFGTSARDEQFF. The CDR3 DNA reads as TGTGCCAGCAGCTTCGGGACTTCGGCAAGGGATGAGCAGTTCTTC.

This clone has more than one count but fewer than ten. The J gene is TRBJ2-2, the V gene TRBV9; D uncertain. V was trimmed by 0 bases and J by 4 bases, leaving 7 bases between them. CDR1 and CDR2 (germline): SGDLS, YYNGEE. The CDR3 consists of 14 residues. The CDR3 sequence: CASSVAWVTGELFF. The CDR3 coding sequence is TGTGCCAGCAGCGTAGCTTGGGTCACCGGGGAGCTGTTTTTT.

This clone was counted only a few times. The chain joins TRBV7-9 to TRBJ2-1, with D tentatively TRBD2 (5 bases). The germline CDR1 and CDR2 sequences are SEHNR and FQNEAQ (reference sequence). The ends were cut back, 5 bases at V and 7 bases at J, with 15 bases in the middle. CDR3 length: 14 amino acids. CDR3 sequence reads: CASSVTFRGNEQFF. The CDR3 DNA reads as TGTGCCAGCAGCGTTACATTCCGCGGGAATGAGCAGTTCTTC.

This chain uses TRBV2 with TRBJ1-1, with D maybe TRBD1 (5 bases). Trimming took 3 bases from V and 0 from J, leaving 14 bases between them. This CDR3 has 16 amino acids. CDR1 and CDR2 (germline): SNHLY, FYNNEI. CDR3 sequence reads: CASSDLPLGVNTEAFF. The CDR3 DNA reads as TGTGCCAGCAGTGACCTACCCCTAGGGGTGAACACTGAAGCTTTCTTT.

V and J are TRBV4-3 and TRBJ2-7; 7 nucleotides match TRBD1. This CDR3 has 15 amino acids. In germline, CDR1 is LGHNA, CDR2 YSLEER. The J segment lost 4 bases and the V segment lost 3 bases, leaving 9 bases of the junction unmatched. This CDR3 reads CASSHRQGVMYEQYF. CDR3 nucleotides: TGCGCCAGCAGCCACCGGCAGGGGGTTATGTACGAGCAGTACTTC.

This sequence joins TRBV2 and TRBJ2-5, with 7 bases fitting TRBD2. J gave up 2 bases and V 2 bases, and 5 bases lay outside the gene matches. The germline CDR1 and CDR2 sequences are SNHLY and FYNNEI. The CDR3 contains 15 residues. The CDR3 loop reads CASSEPRGGQETQYF. The CDR3 DNA is TGTGCCAGCAGTGAACCTCGCGGGGGACAAGAGACCCAGTACTTC.

This clone has a handful of counts. The chain employs TRBV6-1 and TRBJ2-7; D call uncertain. This CDR3 is 15 amino acids long. CDR1 and CDR2 from the germline V gene are MNHNS and SASEGT. Trimming took off 1 base at V and 2 bases at J, with 12 bases between the two ends. The CDR3 DNA reads as TGTGCCAGCAGTGAAGGAGACGCTCGCCCCTACGAGCAGTACGTC. The encoded protein is CASSEGDARPYEQYV.

This clone was counted a single time. This chain connects TRBV6-6 to TRBJ2-2; no clear D. Trimming pared 8 bases from V and 6 bases from J, leaving 16 bases between. Germline V gene lookup returns CDR1 MNHNY and CDR2 SVGAGI (reference sequence). This CDR3 is 14 amino acids long. The CDR3 loop reads CASFVGPVAGELFF. The CDR3, as DNA: TGTGCCAGCTTCGTAGGACCGGTGGCCGGGGAGCTGTTTTTT.

This chain links TRBV7-9 with TRBJ2-5; D possibly corresponds to TRBD2 (6 bases). The germline CDR1 and CDR2 sequences are SEHNR and FQNEAQ (reference sequence). The germline V and J ends were trimmed by 3 bases and 2 bases, with 13 bases remaining between them. This CDR3 region has 15 residues. The CDR3 DNA reads as TGTGCCAGCAGCTTTTCGCGGGGTGGGCAAGAGACCCAGTACTTC. As protein: CASSFSRGGQETQYF.

The V call is TRBV18, the J call TRBJ2-5; the D is unclear. Between the trimmed V and J ends, which lost 3 bases and 5 bases, there was a span of 16 bases. The CDR3 runs to 15 residues. Germline-derived CDR1 and CDR2 are KGHSH and LQKENI. The CDR3 sequence: CASSPLPLMGETQYF. The CDR3 DNA sequence: TGTGCCAGCTCACCCTTGCCCTTGATGGGGGAGACCCAGTACTTC.

This clone was picked up a small number of times. The V and J genes are TRBV6-6 and TRBJ1-4; no definite D call. CDR1 and CDR2 from the germline V gene are MNHNY and SVGAGI (reference sequence). The length of the CDR3 is 15 residues. Trimming shortened V by 7 bases and J by 0 bases, and 12 bases separated the two germline ends. The chain's CDR3 is CASKGRTATNEKLFF. In DNA, the CDR3 is TGTGCCAGCAAAGGACGGACGGCAACTAATGAAAAACTGTTTTTT.

The J gene is TRBJ2-2, the V gene TRBV11-3; D is undetermined. The CDR3 runs to 13 residues. CDR1 and CDR2 from the germline V gene are SGHNT and YENEEA. The V end was cut by 4 bases, the J end by 7 bases, with 10 bases between. The CDR3 DNA reads as TGTGCCAGCAGCTCAGCCGCGTTCGGGGAGCTGTTTTTT. This encodes CASSSAAFGELFF.

The CDR3 reads CASSNTGGASLKQFF. DNA for the CDR3: TGTGCCAGCAGCAACACAGGGGGCGCTTCTCTTAAGCAGTTCTTC. The rearrangement uses TRBV7-9 and TRBJ2-1; 9 bases fit TRBD1. Germline CDR1 is SEHNR and CDR2 is FQNEAQ (reference sequence). Trimming cost V 5 bases and J 11 bases; bases outside gene matches: 13. The CDR3 has 15 amino acids.

The chain uses TRBV9 and TRBJ2-2; possible D gene TRBD1, 5 bases. The CDR3 loop spans 15 amino acids. Trimming took 2 bases from V and 2 from J, leaving 10 bases between them. Germline V gives CDR1 SGDLS, CDR2 YYNGEE. CDR3 sequence: CASSVLQANTGELFF. The DNA for the CDR3 is TGTGCCAGCAGCGTGTTACAGGCCAACACCGGGGAGCTGTTTTTT.

The gene calls are TRBV25-1 and TRBJ2-1; perhaps TRBD1 as D (5 bases). This CDR3 is 13 amino acids long. Germline loops: CDR1 MGHDK, CDR2 SYGVNS. Deletions cut 2 bases from V and 9 bases from J, with 11 bases between. The CDR3 spells CASSERQLSEQFF. Here the CDR3 DNA reads TGTGCCAGCAGTGAAAGACAGCTTAGTGAGCAGTTCTTC.

The rearrangement joins TRBV7-9 to TRBJ2-7, with D unclear. Trimming shortened V by 8 bases and J by 6 bases, and 11 bases separated the two germline ends. Looked up from germline, CDR1 is SEHNR and CDR2 is FQNEAQ (reference sequence). This CDR3 comprises 11 residues. The CDR3 spells CASSSPFEQYF. The CDR3 DNA reads as TGTGCCAGCTCCTCCCCTTTCGAGCAGTACTTC.